This T cell receptor (beta chain) was profiled in a study of cytomegalovirus exposure and HLA in healthy donors. Overall study findings and caveats: In terms of immune exposure information, only CMV serostatus was available.

Comments on this clone: Antigen specificity is unknown.

Primers: 60 Vbeta forward and 13 Jbeta reverse. Assay used: immunoSEQ multiplex PCR; TCRdb lists only in-frame clones, some missing. The data hold around 85,000 clones, with roughly 80% observed a single time. At collection, donors were nominally healthy, but unrecorded immune exposures were probable. This CDR3 region has 16 residues. Sequences were obtained from PBMCs. The chain uses TRBV21-1 and TRBJ2-7; the DNA was not compared with TRBD1, the D call given in the table. TRBV21-1 is a listed pseudogene. The TCR sequence derives from a male donor in good health and CMV-seronegative. As DNA, the CDR3 is TGTGCCAGCAGCAAAGATGGAGGCAGGGGCTCCTACGAGCAGTACTTC. Protein product: CASSKDGGRGSYEQYF.